This TCR beta chain was found in a study of PD-L1 blockade in urothelial cancer. Study in general: Most patients, about nine tenths of the roughly 30, were males with bladder-origin cancer.

The method was immunoSEQ multiplex PCR; TCRdb's version includes in-frame clones alone and lacks a portion of them. In the table there are tens of thousands of clones, nearly 90% of which are singletons. Time point described: pretreatment peripheral blood. There are 17 residues in the CDR3. Germline values: CDR1 WNHNN, CDR2 SYGVQD (reference sequence). The V segment lost 1 base and the J segment 2 bases; nucleotides outside the gene matches: 3. The TCR was taken from a man in his fifties or sixties with urothelial cancer. This sample comprised PBMCs, obtained around atezolizumab (anti-PD-L1) treatment. The chain joins TRBV10-1 to TRBJ2-3, with 13 bases fitting TRBD2. Here the CDR3 reads CASSELGTSGVTDTQYF. The CDR3 nucleotides are TGCGCCAGCAGTGAGTTGGGGACTAGCGGGGTCACAGATACGCAGTATTTT.